One sample yielded the 32 T cell receptor beta chains listed below, sequenced in a study of T cells in Graves' hyperthyroidism and ophthalmopathy. RNA transcripts provided the source from which TCR beta CDR3 regions were amplified. Carried out on the TCR CDR3, a first-round RT-PCR used the HTBI primer set. A single record per CDR3 protein comes from TCRdb applying MiXCR to the multiplex PCR reads. The profile covers roughly 720,000 distinct CDR3 sequences, with around a sixth appearing a single time and roughly 16% taken by the ten largest. Input material: blood. These receptors all come from a man aged 50-59 years with Graves' hyperthyroidism.

In this sample, this clonotype turned up many times. The chain recombines TRBV11-2 with TRBJ2-7, with D possibly TRBD1 on 5 matching bases. This CDR3 has 15 amino acids. The germline gives CDR1 SGHAT, CDR2 FQNNGV. The V and J ends lost 3 bases and 0 bases respectively, with 12 bases between them. The CDR3 coding sequence is TGTGCCAGCAGCTTGGTAAGGGGCAGCTCCTACGAGCAGTACTTC. Its protein is CASSLVRGSSYEQYF.

Many counts were recorded for this clonotype. The gene calls are TRBV20-1 and TRBJ2-1, with 11 bases aligning to TRBD2. V lost 5 bases, J lost 3 bases, and 3 bases stayed unmatched. The length of the CDR3 is 14 residues. Germline assignment: CDR1 DFQATT and CDR2 SNEGSKA (reference sequence). The CDR3 spells CSAPTSGSYNEQFF. Written as DNA, the CDR3 is TGCAGTGCTCCCACTAGCGGGAGCTACAATGAGCAGTTCTTC.

This clonotype was observed at least ten times. The gene calls are TRBV6-2 or TRBV6-3 and TRBJ1-1; 10 bases line up with TRBD1. Germline V CDR1 and CDR2: MNHEY, SVGEGT. The CDR3 consists of 14 residues. Trimming took 2 bases from V and 8 from J; bases not matched to a gene: 5. This chain's CDR3 is CASSYPGTGVEAFF. CDR3 coding DNA: TGTGCCAGCAGTTACCCCGGGACAGGGGTAGAAGCTTTCTTT.

V gene TRBV5-5 combines with J gene TRBJ1-1, with a weak D call TRBD1 (5 bases). CDR3 length: 14 amino acids. The V gene lost 0 bases and the J gene lost 5 bases, with 11 bases spanning the gap. The V gene's germline CDR1 is SGHKS and CDR2 YYEKEE (reference sequence). As DNA, the CDR3 is TGTGCCAGCAGCTTGGACAGGTTGGGTACTGAAGCTTTCTTT. It translates to CASSLDRLGTEAFF.

This clonotype was found a few times. The chain is built from TRBV6-1 and TRBJ1-6, with D unresolved. V was shortened by 5 bases and J by 5 bases, with 16 bases between the two germline ends. The germline gives CDR1 MNHNS, CDR2 SASEGT. The CDR3 runs 16 residues. The CDR3 reads CASSPISPGNNSPLHF. The CDR3 nucleotides are TGTGCCAGCAGTCCCATTTCACCGGGAAATAATTCACCCCTCCACTTT.

At least ten counts were recorded for this clonotype. The rearrangement joins TRBV7-6 to TRBJ2-7; D might be TRBD2 (7 bases). The CDR3 runs 16 residues. Germline V gene data show CDR1 as SGHVS and CDR2 as FNYEAQ. Trimming shortened V by 1 base and J by 5 bases, and 18 bases separated the two germline ends. The CDR3 bases are TGTGCCAGCAGCTTAGTACTAGGGGGGAGGGTCGACGAGCAGTACTTC. Encoded protein: CASSLVLGGRVDEQYF.

This clonotype was picked up a small number of times. The CDR3 loop is CASSHLWRGFSTDTQYF. CDR3 sequence (DNA): TGTGCCAGCAGTCATCTTTGGCGGGGGTTTTCCACAGATACGCAGTATTTT. The chain is built from TRBV6-1 and TRBJ2-3; TRBD2 matches at 7 bases. CDR1 is MNHNS and CDR2 is SASEGT in the germline V gene. Unmatched junction bases numbered 13, after V lost 5 bases and J lost 2 bases. The CDR3 is made up of 17 amino acids.

This chain joins TRBV6-1 and TRBJ1-2; no clear D. The ends were cut back, 4 bases at V and 4 bases at J, with 10 bases in the middle. The CDR3 is 13 amino acids. The germline gives CDR1 MNHNS, CDR2 SASEGT. The CDR3: CASSGIAFYGYTF. CDR3 in DNA: TGTGCCAGCAGTGGGATTGCCTTCTATGGCTACACCTTC.

The CDR3 reads CASSLGQGFSGELFF. The CDR3 DNA follows: TGTGCCAGCAGCTTGGGGCAGGGTTTTTCCGGGGAGCTGTTTTTT. The rearrangement uses TRBV5-4 and TRBJ2-2, with a tentative D call TRBD1 (5 bases). This CDR3 region has 15 residues. The germline V gene has CDR1 SGHNT and CDR2 YYREEE (reference sequence). V shed 0 bases and J shed 6 bases, with 12 bases lying between them. The entire variable domain, with the rest obtained from reference TRBV5-4 and TRBJ2-2, is as follows: ETGVTQSPTHLIKTRGQQVTLRCSSQSGHNTVSWYQQALGQGPQFIFQYYREEENGRGNFPPRFSGLQFPNYSSELNVNALELDDSALYLCASSLGQGFSGELFFGEGSRLTVL.

This clonotype was recorded a few times. The V and J genes are TRBV3-1 and TRBJ1-3; D unresolved. Germline CDR1 LGHDT, CDR2 YNNKEL (reference sequence). The CDR3 spans 14 residues. The V gene lost 4 bases and the J gene lost 4 bases, with 11 bases spanning the gap. The CDR3 region is CASSPTIRGNTIYF. In DNA form, the CDR3 reads TGTGCCAGCAGCCCAACGATTAGAGGAAACACCATATATTTT.

This clonotype was found many times. The chain recombines TRBV19 with TRBJ1-2; D gene uncertain. The CDR3 has 13 amino acids. The V and J ends lost 4 bases and 4 bases respectively, with 10 bases between them. CDR1 is LNHDA, CDR2 SQIVND, per germline (reference sequence). CDR3 residues: CASSTPDGYGYTF. The DNA for the CDR3 is TGTGCCAGTAGTACCCCCGACGGCTATGGCTACACCTTC.

The chain is built from TRBV28 and TRBJ2-1; D might be TRBD2 (6 bases). Per germline, CDR1 MDHEN and CDR2 SYDVKM. V was trimmed by 2 bases and J by 4 bases, leaving 12 bases between them. The CDR3 totals 15 residues. The CDR3 loop is CASSLGASEYNEQFF. Written as DNA, the CDR3 is TGTGCCAGCAGTTTAGGAGCTAGCGAATACAATGAGCAGTTCTTC.

In its sample, this clonotype was seen many times. DNA for the CDR3: TGTGCCAGCAGCTTAGATGGGGACAGATACAATGAGCAGTTCTTC. Residues: CASSLDGDRYNEQFF. This chain connects TRBV11-3 to TRBJ2-1; TRBD1 agrees at 7 bases. CDR1 is SGHNT and CDR2 is YENEEA in the germline V gene. V gave up 0 bases and J gave up 4 bases; unmatched junction bases: 3. The CDR3 has 15 amino acids.

This clonotype was seen many times. The chain employs TRBV5-6 and TRBJ2-3; TRBD2 matches 10 bases. Germline CDR1 SGHDT, CDR2 YYEEEE. CDR3 length: 14 amino acids. J gave up 4 bases and V 3 bases, and 2 bases lay outside the gene matches. CDR3 sequence: CASSSSGGADTQYF. The CDR3 DNA follows: TGTGCCAGCAGCTCGAGCGGGGGGGCAGATACGCAGTATTTT. The full variable domain, in which reference TRBV5-6 and TRBJ2-3 provide the parts outside the CDR3, is DAGVTQSPTHLIKTRGQQVTLRCSPKSGHDTVSWYQQALGQGPQFIFQYYEEEERQRGNFPDRFSGHQFPNYSSELNVNALLLGDSALYLCASSSSGGADTQYFGPGTRLTVL.

Many counts were recorded for this clonotype. The V and J genes are TRBV2 and TRBJ1-2; a weak D match, TRBD1 (5 bases). The CDR3 is 15 amino acids. Germline V gives CDR1 SNHLY, CDR2 FYNNEI. With 7 bases removed from V and 4 bases from J, the gap between germline ends came to 19 bases. The CDR3 coding sequence is TGTGCCAGCAAAGGGAATAACGGGGCCTCCTATGGCTACACCTTC. Its protein product is CASKGNNGASYGYTF.

This clonotype has at least ten counts. The chain combines TRBV28 with TRBJ1-2; 7 nucleotides line up with TRBD1. This CDR3 has 14 amino acids. The J segment lost 2 bases and the V segment lost 6 bases, leaving 6 bases of the junction unmatched. The germline CDR1 and CDR2 sequences are MDHEN and SYDVKM. This chain's CDR3 is CASRGTAINYGYTF. CDR3 nucleotides: TGTGCCAGCAGGGGGACAGCGATAAACTATGGCTACACCTTC.

This clonotype has at least ten counts. The gene calls are TRBV3-1 and TRBJ1-3, with a possible D match to TRBD1 (5 bases). The germline CDR1 and CDR2 sequences are LGHDT and YNNKEL (reference sequence). Trimming took 2 bases from V and 2 from J, leaving 7 bases between them. This CDR3 is built from 14 residues. DNA for the CDR3: TGTGCCAGCAGCCAAAGGGGTGCTGGAAACACCATATATTTT. Its protein is CASSQRGAGNTIYF. Drawing the rest from reference TRBV3-1 and TRBJ1-3, the complete variable domain is DTAVSQTPKYLVTQMGNDKSIKCEQNLGHDTMYWYKQDSKKFLKIMFSYNNKELIINETVPNRFSPKSPDKAHLNLHINSLELGDSAVYFCASSQRGAGNTIYFGEGSWLTVV.

The table lists this clonotype with many counts. The chain joins TRBV11-2 to TRBJ1-2, with 11 bases lining up with TRBD1. Unmatched junction bases numbered 8, after V lost 5 bases and J lost 6 bases. The CDR3 sequence is 15 residues long. The germline CDR1 and CDR2 sequences are SGHAT and FQNNGV. The CDR3 sequence: CASSPGQGAIHGYTF. The CDR3 DNA is TGTGCCAGCAGCCCCGGACAGGGGGCTATCCATGGCTACACCTTC.

This clonotype was seen more than once but under ten times. The gene calls are TRBV3-1 and TRBJ1-5; D may be TRBD1 (5 bases). The V gene's germline CDR1 is LGHDT and CDR2 YNNKEL (reference sequence). The V and J ends lost 1 base and 4 bases respectively, with 11 bases between them. The CDR3 contains 15 residues. Written as DNA, the CDR3 is TGTGCCAGCAGCCAAGTGTCAGGGCTGAATCAGCCCCAGCATTTT. Translation: CASSQVSGLNQPQHF.

This clonotype was observed many times. V usage is TRBV27 and J usage is TRBJ1-1; TRBD1 might be the D (6 bases). Trimming stripped 3 bases from V and 0 bases from J, with 14 bases between. The CDR3 consists of 16 residues. CDR1 and CDR2 from the germline V gene are MNHEY and SMNVEV (reference sequence). CDR3 sequence: CASSFKPGTLNTEAFF. CDR3 bases: TGTGCCAGCAGTTTTAAACCCGGGACATTGAACACTGAAGCTTTCTTT.

The rearrangement joins TRBV19 to TRBJ1-5; the D gene is possibly TRBD1 (5 bases). In germline, CDR1 is LNHDA, CDR2 SQIVND (reference sequence). V shed 7 bases and J shed 0 bases, with 13 bases lying between them. This CDR3 region has 15 residues. The CDR3 DNA reads TGTGCCAGTACCCCCTGGGGGAATAGCAATCAGCCCCAGCATTTT. Translating gives CASTPWGNSNQPQHF.

V usage is TRBV14 and J usage is TRBJ2-2, with TRBD2 matching 7 bases. CDR1 and CDR2 from the germline V gene are SGHDN and FVKESK. The CDR3 covers 14 residues. Trimming at V came to 3 bases and at J to 7 bases, leaving 5 bases not matched to a gene. This CDR3 reads CASSQRGYHGELFF. The CDR3 DNA follows: TGTGCCAGCAGCCAGCGGGGGTACCACGGGGAGCTGTTTTTT.

This chain links TRBV19 with TRBJ1-5; D is possibly TRBD1 (6 bases). Trimming pared 4 bases from V and 6 bases from J, leaving 19 bases between. The CDR3 totals 16 residues. Germline V gene data show CDR1 as LNHDA and CDR2 as SQIVND (reference sequence). CDR3 bases: TGTGCCAGTAGTACCCGACGGACATTAGGGGGTCAGCCCCAGCATTTT. Amino acid sequence: CASSTRRTLGGQPQHF.

This clonotype was counted many times. The chain joins TRBV6-1 to TRBJ2-1; possibly TRBD2 for D (5 bases). The germline V and J ends were trimmed by 2 bases and 7 bases, with 12 bases remaining between them. The CDR3 totals 14 residues. CDR1 is MNHNS, CDR2 SASEGT, per germline. CDR3 in DNA: TGTGCCAGCAGTGAATTTCTCGGGGAAAATGAGCAGTTCTTC. It specifies CASSEFLGENEQFF.

J is TRBJ2-4 and V is TRBV28, with D possibly being TRBD2 (5 bases). V shed 2 bases and J shed 6 bases, with 8 bases lying between them. The CDR3 covers 13 residues. The germline V gene encodes CDR1 MDHEN and CDR2 SYDVKM. The CDR3 loop is CASSLTRGNIQYF. For the CDR3, the DNA is TGTGCCAGCAGTTTAACTCGGGGAAACATTCAGTACTTC.

J is TRBJ2-1 and V is TRBV28; D possibly corresponds to TRBD2 (6 bases). V lost 4 bases, J lost 3 bases, and 22 bases lay in between. Germline loops: CDR1 MDHEN, CDR2 SYDVKM. The CDR3 is made up of 18 amino acids. The DNA for the CDR3 is TGTGCCAGCAGTTCAAATGGGGGACTCTTAGGAATCTACAATGAGCAGTTCTTC. Protein sequence: CASSSNGGLLGIYNEQFF.

This clonotype has just a few counts. The chain combines TRBV12-3 or TRBV12-4 with TRBJ1-5; D is undetermined. With 6 bases removed from V and 0 bases from J, the gap between germline ends came to 9 bases. The CDR3 spans 14 residues. CDR3 DNA sequence: TGTGCCAGCAGCCCGACGTATAGCAATCAGCCCCAGCATTTT. Translating it yields CASSPTYSNQPQHF.

This clonotype was detected many times. The chain has TRBV28 and TRBJ1-1, with D possibly TRBD1 on 6 matching bases. V gave up 4 bases and J gave up 3 bases, with 15 bases separating them. Germline V gene sequence: CDR1 MDHEN, CDR2 SYDVKM. There are 15 residues in the CDR3. CDR3 in DNA: TGTGCCAGCAGTTCTCGTGGAGGGGGTCACACTGAAGCTTTCTTT. Amino acids: CASSSRGGGHTEAFF.

This clonotype occurred many times. The V call is TRBV5-1, the J call TRBJ2-1; D call uncertain. This CDR3 is 14 amino acids long. Germline loops: CDR1 SGHRS, CDR2 YFSETQ. The V and J ends lost 0 bases and 6 bases respectively, with 10 bases between them. CDR3 region: CASSLAADVNEQFF. CDR3 nucleotide sequence: TGCGCCAGCAGCTTGGCTGCGGACGTCAATGAGCAGTTCTTC.

This clonotype was picked up many times. This chain connects TRBV2 to TRBJ2-6; possibly TRBD2 for D (5 bases). The germline V gene has CDR1 SNHLY and CDR2 FYNNEI. Trimming took off 9 bases at V and 0 bases at J, with 18 bases between the two ends. The CDR3 is made up of 17 amino acids. The CDR3 DNA reads as TGTGCCAGTACTAGGGCTCGTATAGTCTCTGGGGCCAACGTCCTGACTTTC. Translated, it gives CASTRARIVSGANVLTF.

This clonotype was found many times. The gene calls are TRBV14 and TRBJ2-1, with 9 bases matching TRBD2. The V gene end was trimmed by 3 bases and the J gene end by 0 bases; junction bases not matched to a gene: 9. The CDR3 is 18 amino acids. CDR1 and CDR2 from the germline V gene are SGHDN and FVKESK. The CDR3 loop reads CASSQQREDLISYNEQFF. CDR3 nucleotide sequence: TGTGCCAGCAGCCAGCAGCGGGAGGATCTAATCTCCTACAATGAGCAGTTCTTC.

This chain joins TRBV19 and TRBJ2-3, with 11 bases matching TRBD2. The V segment lost 1 base and the J segment 6 bases; nucleotides outside the gene matches: 3. CDR1 and CDR2 from the germline V gene are LNHDA and SQIVND (reference sequence). The CDR3 loop spans 15 amino acids. CDR3: CASSIVLAGEDTQYF. In DNA form, the CDR3 reads TGTGCCAGTAGTATAGTACTAGCGGGAGAGGATACGCAGTATTTT.